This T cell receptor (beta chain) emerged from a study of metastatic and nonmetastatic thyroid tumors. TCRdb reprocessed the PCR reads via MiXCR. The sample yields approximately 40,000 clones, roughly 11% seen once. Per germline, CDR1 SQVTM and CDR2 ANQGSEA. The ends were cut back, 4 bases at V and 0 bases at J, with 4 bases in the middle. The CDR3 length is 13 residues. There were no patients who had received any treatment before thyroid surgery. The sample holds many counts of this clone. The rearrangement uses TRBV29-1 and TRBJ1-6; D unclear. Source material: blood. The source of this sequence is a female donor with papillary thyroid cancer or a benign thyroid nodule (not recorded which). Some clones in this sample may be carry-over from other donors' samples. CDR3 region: CSVGSSYNSPLHF. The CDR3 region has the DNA TGCAGCGTTGGTAGCTCCTATAATTCACCCCTCCACTTT.